Listed below are T cell receptor beta chains from one sample, sequenced in a study of blood T cell repertoires in COVID-19. The data were produced by immunoSEQ multiplex PCR, yet TCRdb's version contains in-frame clones alone and is incomplete. The table records about 200,000 clones, 70% to 90% of them present only once. Sequenced material: peripheral blood. Receptors originate from a man aged 80 or over with acute or convalescent COVID-19. Both conserved end residues are part of each CDR3. The order of the fields is V gene, D gene, clone size, J gene, CDR3 DNA, CDR3 protein. D genes are given only for firm matches. For some rows the clone size is stated as once, few or many, or as a class when expanded; others skip it.

V: TRBV7-8
D: TRBD2
size: .
J: TRBJ2-5
DNA: TGTGCCAGCAGCTTAAGGGAGGGTGGGGAGACCCAGTACTTC
CDR3: CASSLREGGETQYF

V: TRBV6-2/TRBV6-3
D: TRBD2
size: .
J: TRBJ2-5
DNA: TGTGCCAGCAGCCACTGGACTAGCGGGAGGATTCGAGAGACCCAGTACTTC
CDR3: CASSHWTSGRIRETQYF

V: TRBV9
D: TRBD2
size: once
J: TRBJ2-1
DNA: TGTGCCAGCAGCGATTCCTTTGGGCTAGCGGGAGCTTACAATGAGCAGTTCTTC
CDR3: CASSDSFGLAGAYNEQFF

V: TRBV27
D: .
size: .
J: TRBJ1-2
DNA: TGTGCCAGCAGTAGGGGACTTCGCTATGGCTACACCTTC
CDR3: CASSRGLRYGYTF

V: TRBV7-2
D: TRBD1
size: .
J: TRBJ1-1
DNA: TGTGCCAGCAGCCGTGACAGGGCCCCCGGTGAAGCTTTCTTT
CDR3: CASSRDRAPGEAFF

V: TRBV10-3
D: TRBD1
size: .
J: TRBJ2-5
DNA: TGTGCCATCAGTGAGCCCCGACAGGGTTTGGGCGAGACCCAGTACTTC
CDR3: CAISEPRQGLGETQYF

V: TRBV7-9
D: TRBD2
size: few
J: TRBJ2-3
DNA: TGTGCCAGCAGCTTCGGGACTAGCGGCACAGATACGCAGTATTTT
CDR3: CASSFGTSGTDTQYF

V: TRBV5-8
D: TRBD2
size: .
J: TRBJ2-3
DNA: TGTGCCAGCAGCTTGGCGGGAGGGCCTTCAGATACGCAGTATTTT
CDR3: CASSLAGGPSDTQYF

V: TRBV24-1
D: TRBD1
size: few
J: TRBJ2-5
DNA: TGTGCCACCAGTGCCCCGGGACAGGGAAAAGAGACCCAGTACTTC
CDR3: CATSAPGQGKETQYF

V: TRBV7-8
D: .
size: .
J: TRBJ1-6
DNA: TGTGCCAGCACCCTCGGAGGGCGTTCACCCCTCCACTTT
CDR3: CASTLGGRSPLHF

V: TRBV28
D: .
size: .
J: TRBJ2-7
DNA: TGTGCCAGCAGTTCCCCCCCGCGAAGCTACGAGCAGTACTTC
CDR3: CASSSPPRSYEQYF

V: TRBV7-2
D: .
size: .
J: TRBJ2-1
DNA: TGTGCCAGCAGGATGGGCGTCAATGAGCAGTTCTTC
CDR3: CASRMGVNEQFF

V: TRBV28
D: .
size: .
J: TRBJ1-4
DNA: TGTGCCAGCAGTCGCAGGGTCGGTGGCGAAAAACTGTTTTTT
CDR3: CASSRRVGGEKLFF

V: TRBV25-1
D: TRBD2
size: .
J: TRBJ2-5
DNA: TGTGCCAGCAGTGACGCACCGACTAGCTTTCAAGAGACCCAGTACTTC
CDR3: CASSDAPTSFQETQYF

V: TRBV14
D: TRBD1
size: .
J: TRBJ2-2
DNA: TGTGCCAGCAGCCCACAGGGGTCCGGGGAGCTGTTTTTT
CDR3: CASSPQGSGELFF

V: TRBV4-3
D: .
size: .
J: TRBJ2-3
DNA: TGCGCCAGCAGCCAAGACTTGACAGATACGCAGTATTTT
CDR3: CASSQDLTDTQYF

V: TRBV30
D: TRBD1
size: .
J: TRBJ1-2
DNA: TGTGCCTGGAGTGTAAGCGGGCAGGGGGTTGGCTACACCTTC
CDR3: CAWSVSGQGVGYTF

V: TRBV12-5
D: .
size: .
J: TRBJ2-3
DNA: TGTGCTAGTGGGTGGGCCGGATTCACAGATACGCAGTATTTT
CDR3: CASGWAGFTDTQYF

V: TRBV30
D: TRBD2
size: .
J: TRBJ2-7
DNA: TGTGCCTGGAGTACTAGCGGGAGGACGGGGCAGTACTTC
CDR3: CAWSTSGRTGQYF

V: TRBV28
D: .
size: .
J: TRBJ1-2
DNA: TGTGCCAGCAGTTTGGAGGGGCGAGGCTATGGCTACACCTTC
CDR3: CASSLEGRGYGYTF

V: TRBV28
D: .
size: once
J: TRBJ2-5
DNA: TGTGCCAGCAGTTTAGGGAGCGGCCCCAACTCGTGGACCCAGTACTTC
CDR3: CASSLGSGPNSWTQYF

V: TRBV6-6
D: .
size: .
J: TRBJ2-6
DNA: TGTGCCAGTAAACAGGGAGCGACAATGGCCAACGTCCTGACTTTC
CDR3: CASKQGATMANVLTF

V: TRBV9
D: .
size: .
J: TRBJ2-2
DNA: TGTGCCAGCAGCCTCCTCACCGGGGAGCTGTTTTTT
CDR3: CASSLLTGELFF

V: TRBV7-9
D: TRBD1
size: .
J: TRBJ1-4
DNA: TGTGCCAGCAGCTCCCGACAGGGGGCAGTTGAAAAACTGTTTTTT
CDR3: CASSSRQGAVEKLFF

V: TRBV6-4
D: .
size: .
J: TRBJ2-2
DNA: TGTGCCAGCAGTAGCGGCAACACCGGGGAGCTGTTTTTT
CDR3: CASSSGNTGELFF

V: TRBV29-1
D: .
size: once
J: TRBJ2-1
DNA: TGCAGCGTTGAACAGGGTGAGCAGTTCTTC
CDR3: CSVEQGEQFF